The clone carrying this T cell receptor beta chain was detected a few times. Its antigen is currently unknown. The data belong to a study of human T cells and chemical hapten exposure. The time point is: patch test 1, 2 weeks after DPC sensitization. Stated treatment: therapeutic diphenylcyclopropenone sensitization with weekly scalp DPC. CDR3 length: 16 amino acids. V was cut by 0 bases and J by 5 bases, with 13 bases left in between. From germline, CDR1 is WNHNN and CDR2 SYGVQD (reference sequence). General study findings and limits: The formation of large CDR3 similarity clusters by expanded TCRs significantly exceeded that of controls.

Using its own MiXCR run on the RACE reads, TCRdb lists one record per CDR3 protein. The repertoire holds more than 70,000 distinct CDR3 sequences, about an eighth seen once, with 3.5% to 4.5% in the top ten. The sample consisted of whole blood, taken in connection with sensitization to the hapten diphenylcyclopropenone (DPC). The chain carries TRBV10-1 and TRBJ2-2, with D perhaps TRBD1 (6 bases). The clonotype comes from a woman aged 60-75 years with alopecia areata. Some clones in this sample may be carry-over from other donors' samples. The CDR3 here is CASSESGRGTTGELFF. CDR3 nucleotides: TGCGCCAGCAGTGAGTCCGGCAGGGGAACGACCGGGGAGCTGTTTTTT.